The clone carrying this TCR beta chain was seen a few times. The table came from immunoSEQ multiplex PCR; TCRdb's copy has only in-frame clones and leaves some out. Counted here are roughly 230,000 clones, 70% to 90% occurring once; the ten biggest clones make up just under 1%. This sample was taken from a study of blood T cell repertoires in COVID-19. From germline, CDR1 is SNHLY and CDR2 FYNNEI. The CDR3 is made up of 13 amino acids. Unmatched junction bases numbered 7, after V lost 6 bases and J lost 6 bases. The chain carries TRBV2 and TRBJ1-2, with 7 bases fitting TRBD1. The sequenced sample was peripheral blood. The source of this sequence is a man aged 35 to 55 with acute or convalescent COVID-19. CDR3 nucleotides: TGTGCCAGCAGACAGAATACAGGGGATGGCTACACCTTC. It codes for CASRQNTGDGYTF.